This T cell receptor (beta chain) was identified in a study of TIL therapy for anti-PD-1-resistant metastatic lung cancer. The wider study: Patients then received nivolumab; progressors got lymphodepletion, TIL and IL-2. Whole-study findings and limits: TIL clonotype persistence in blood showed no apparent association with response. Patients were highly selected, enriched for treatment-naive, never-smoker and oncogene-addicted cases.

As concerns this clone: Its antigen is not identified.

The time point denotes: pre-treatment sample, taken before nivolumab and TIL therapy. Adults with stage 4 NSCLC were enrolled in a phase I trial. The CDR3 loop spans 16 amino acids. V was trimmed by 0 bases and J by 5 bases, leaving 15 bases between them. Germline V gene data show CDR1 as SGHDT and CDR2 as YYEEEE. Sequencing used immunoSEQ v3. Assay used: immunoSEQ multiplex PCR; TCRdb lists only in-frame clones, some missing. The sample records about 50,000 clones, approximately 86% being singletons. This sample comprised blood, obtained at baseline. The chain has TRBV5-6 and TRBJ2-1, with TRBD2 as a possible D gene (5 bases). The TCR sequence derives from a person aged 30 to 80 with non-small cell lung cancer. CDR3 DNA sequence: TGTGCCAGCAGCTTGGCCCTTGGCGGGTCCCACAATGAGCAGTTCTTC. Translating gives CASSLALGGSHNEQFF.